This T cell receptor beta chain was identified during a study of shared clonotypes between healthy human individuals. Across the whole study: Each donor's CD4 naive and CD4 memory cells filled three plates apiece, CD8 naive two, and CD8 memory one. General study points: Generation probabilities were higher for clonotypes shared across all four sorted-subset donors than for unshared ones. Clonotype sharing among donors likely depends on sequencing depth.

This clone appeared a single time. Its antigen remains unknown. It was roughly 210 ng DNA, 25,000 to 35,000 T cell genomes, that sorted-subset replicate PCRs used. Sequenced by immunoSEQ multiplex PCR; TCRdb stores in-frame clones only, minus some. In the table there are some 2,500,000 clones, around 93% of which are singletons. The ends were cut back, 4 bases at V and 1 base at J, with 11 bases in the middle. CDR1 and CDR2 from the germline V gene are SGHAT and FQNNGV. This CDR3 comprises 15 residues. This chain joins TRBV11-2 and TRBJ1-3, with D perhaps TRBD1 (5 bases). The origin of this receptor is a man between 18 and 29 years old in good health. Some clones in this sample may be carry-over from other donors' samples. Sequencing was carried out using naive CD4+ T cells from PBMCs. Subset defined: CD45RA+ positively selected. The CDR3 nucleotides are TGTGCCAGCAGCTCAACCGGGACTTCTGGAAACACCATATATTTT. Its protein is CASSSTGTSGNTIYF.